Included here is one TCR beta chain sequence, with context. TCRdb analysed the RT-PCR reads with MiXCR anew, one entry per CDR3 protein. This table has roughly 650,000 distinct CDR3 sequences, about 15% appearing once. Germline values: CDR1 SQVTM, CDR2 ANQGSEA. This CDR3 is 12 amino acids long. V was clipped by 5 bases and J by 8 bases, with 13 bases between them. This specimen belongs to a study of response to subunit inactivated influenza vaccine. The source is a man aged 50 or older who received an inactivated influenza vaccine. The V gene is TRBV29-1, the J gene TRBJ2-1; tentatively, D is TRBD1 (6 bases). This sample comprised PBMCs from blood, obtained 14 to 15 days before vaccination. In DNA, the CDR3 is TGCAGCGTTACAGGGTACCGCGATGAGCAGTTCTTC. Its protein is CSVTGYRDEQFF.